A single sample gave rise to the 11 T cell receptor beta chains below, sequenced in a study of blood T cells in healthy people across ages. Next came a second PCR, run for roughly 6 to 11 cycles, which used a sample-barcoded 5' primer along with a J-beta primer mix. TCRdb independently ran MiXCR on the 5' RACE reads; one entry per CDR3 protein. The sample yields over 1,300,000 distinct CDR3 sequences, around 55% seen once. Sequenced: blood. The receptors derive from a man aged 18 to 35 in good health.

The chain recombines TRBV3-1 with TRBJ2-4, with TRBD1 matching over 7 bases. TRBJ2-7 explains the end of the DNA better; the J call may be wrong. This CDR3 spans 16 amino acids. CDR1 and CDR2 (germline): LGHDT, YNNKEL (reference sequence). The CDR3 spells CASSHALGQGAYEQYF. The CDR3 coding sequence is TGTGCCAGCAGCCATGCCCTAGGGCAGGGGGCCTACGAGCAGTACTTC.

This clonotype showed up just a few times. The chain joins TRBV3-1 to TRBJ2-7, with D perhaps assigned TRBD1 or TRBD2 (7 bases each). The CDR3 extends over 14 amino acids. Trimming left V 2 bases short and J 2 bases short, with 10 bases between. CDR1 is LGHDT and CDR2 is YNNKEL in the germline V gene (reference sequence). Here the CDR3 DNA reads TGTGCCAGCAGCCAACAGGGGGGGACCTACGAGCAGTACTTC. Translated, it gives CASSQQGGTYEQYF.

V and J are TRBV3-1 and TRBJ2-7; D is unresolved. Trimming pared 4 bases from V and 5 bases from J, leaving 9 bases between. This CDR3 comprises 12 residues. The V gene's germline CDR1 is LGHDT and CDR2 YNNKEL (reference sequence). CDR3 region: CASSPSSHEQYF. DNA of the CDR3: TGTGCCAGCAGCCCCTCGAGCCACGAGCAGTACTTC.

The rearrangement links TRBV10-3 to TRBJ2-3; D is unclear. The CDR3 covers 12 residues. The germline V gene has CDR1 ENHRY and CDR2 SYGVKD. V was pared by 3 bases and J by 6 bases, with 7 bases between. The CDR3 loop reads CAISDTWDTQYF. CDR3 bases: TGTGCCATCAGTGATACTTGGGATACGCAGTATTTT.

This chain connects TRBV4-1 to TRBJ2-1, with D uncertain. Germline V lookup: CDR1 MGHRA, CDR2 YSYEKL. The CDR3 is 16 residues long. V was trimmed by 0 bases and J by 0 bases, leaving 9 bases between them. CDR3 amino acids: CASSQEIGYSYNEQFF. In nucleotides, the CDR3 is TGCGCCAGCAGCCAAGAAATTGGCTACTCCTACAATGAGCAGTTCTTC.

The V and J genes are TRBV20-1 and TRBJ2-1; either TRBD1 or TRBD2 may supply D (5 bases each). The V end lost 7 bases, the J end lost 5 bases, and 21 bases lay between the germline ends. Germline CDR1 DFQATT, CDR2 SNEGSKA (reference sequence). The CDR3 is 15 residues long. In DNA form, the CDR3 reads TGCAGTGGTTATGGTGAGGGGCCCCGACACAATGAGCAGTTCTTC. It codes for CSGYGEGPRHNEQFF.

The chain employs TRBV20-1 and TRBJ2-7, with TRBD2 matching 13 bases. Near its end, the DNA agrees better with TRBJ2-1, so the J call may be wrong. CDR3 size: 13 residues. The germline V gene has CDR1 DFQATT and CDR2 SNEGSKA (reference sequence). The CDR3 loop is CSAGTSGAGEQFF. The CDR3 DNA reads TGCAGTGCGGGGACTAGCGGGGCTGGTGAGCAGTTCTTC.

Of note for this clonotype: One end of the junction fails to match germline, which may point to a read error. The V call is TRBV4-1, the J call TRBJ2-7, with 8 bases that match TRBD1. The CDR3 runs to 12 residues. Germline V gives CDR1 MGHRA, CDR2 YSYEKL. The CDR3 loop reads CAGSQTGVEQYF. In nucleotides, the CDR3 is TGCGCCGGCAGCCAGACAGGGGTTGAGCAGTACTTC.

The genes are TRBV29-1 and TRBJ2-1; tentatively, D is TRBD2 (5 bases). Deletions cut 7 bases from V and 5 bases from J, with 18 bases between. The CDR3 loop spans 14 amino acids. Germline CDR1 reads SQVTM; CDR2 reads ANQGSEA. The CDR3 loop reads CSAEGLDEHNEQFF. CDR3 DNA sequence: TGCAGCGCCGAAGGACTGGACGAACACAATGAGCAGTTCTTC.

V and J are TRBV24-1 and TRBJ1-2, with D unresolved. V lost 1 base to trimming and J lost 5 bases, with 1 base between them. The CDR3 totals 11 residues. The germline V gene encodes CDR1 KGHDR and CDR2 SFDVKD. This chain's CDR3 is CATSDLYGYTF. The CDR3 nucleotides are TGTGCCACCAGTGATTTATATGGCTACACCTTC.

This clonotype was counted a few times. The chain couples TRBV20-1 to TRBJ2-7, with 12 bases lining up with TRBD2. The CDR3 consists of 14 residues. The trim removed 2 bases at V and 4 bases at J, leaving 3 bases unmatched. Germline-derived CDR1 and CDR2 are DFQATT and SNEGSKA (reference sequence). The CDR3: CSARTLAGGYEQYF. CDR3 nucleotide sequence: TGCAGTGCTAGAACGCTAGCGGGGGGGTACGAGCAGTACTTC.